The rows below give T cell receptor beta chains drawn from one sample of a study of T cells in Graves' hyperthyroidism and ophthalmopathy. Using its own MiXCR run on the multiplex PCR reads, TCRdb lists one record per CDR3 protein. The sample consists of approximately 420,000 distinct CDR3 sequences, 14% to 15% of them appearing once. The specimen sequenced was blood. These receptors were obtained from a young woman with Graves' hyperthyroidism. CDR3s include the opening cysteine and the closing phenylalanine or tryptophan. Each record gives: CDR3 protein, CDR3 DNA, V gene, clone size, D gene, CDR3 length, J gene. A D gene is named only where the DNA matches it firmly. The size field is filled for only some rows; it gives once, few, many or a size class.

CDR3aa: CAWSSNRGDVDQPQHF
CDR3nt: TGTGCCTGGAGCTCAAACAGGGGTGATGTGGATCAGCCCCAGCATTTT
v_gene: TRBV30
abundance: few
d_gene: TRBD1
len: 16
j_gene: TRBJ1-5

CDR3aa: CASSLGQAHNSPLHF
CDR3nt: TGTGCCAGCAGTTTAGGACAGGCCCATAATTCACCCCTCCACTTT
v_gene: TRBV27
abundance: few
d_gene: TRBD1
len: 15
j_gene: TRBJ1-6

CDR3aa: CASSLQGSTEAFF
CDR3nt: TGTGCCAGCAGCCTTCAGGGTAGCACTGAAGCTTTCTTT
v_gene: TRBV13
abundance: .
d_gene: .
len: 13
j_gene: TRBJ1-1

CDR3aa: CASSYTLGTGNGYTF
CDR3nt: TGTGCCAGCAGTTACACCCTAGGGACAGGGAATGGCTACACCTTC
v_gene: TRBV6-5
abundance: .
d_gene: TRBD1
len: 15
j_gene: TRBJ1-2

CDR3aa: CASSPDRTYEQYF
CDR3nt: TGTGCCAGCAGCCCCGACAGAACCTACGAGCAGTACTTC
v_gene: TRBV7-2
abundance: many
d_gene: .
len: 13
j_gene: TRBJ2-7

CDR3aa: CSAREPGLDTDEQYF
CDR3nt: TGCAGTGCTAGAGAGCCGGGACTAGACACCGACGAGCAGTACTTC
v_gene: TRBV20-1
abundance: .
d_gene: TRBD2
len: 15
j_gene: TRBJ2-7

CDR3aa: CAWSVTSGRTDTQYF
CDR3nt: TGTGCCTGGAGTGTAACTAGCGGGCGCACAGATACGCAGTATTTT
v_gene: TRBV30
abundance: few
d_gene: TRBD2
len: 15
j_gene: TRBJ2-3

CDR3aa: CASSVATLMNTEAFF
CDR3nt: TGTGCCAGCAGCGTAGCTACGTTGATGAACACTGAAGCTTTCTTT
v_gene: TRBV9
abundance: many
d_gene: .
len: 15
j_gene: TRBJ1-1

CDR3aa: CAGTGRYTGELFF
CDR3nt: TGTGCCGGCACGGGAAGGTACACCGGGGAGCTGTTTTTT
v_gene: TRBV30
abundance: many
d_gene: .
len: 13
j_gene: TRBJ2-2

CDR3aa: CASSPPPGGHYNEQFF
CDR3nt: TGTGCCAGCAGTCCACCGCCGGGAGGGCACTACAATGAGCAGTTCTTC
v_gene: TRBV27
abundance: many
d_gene: TRBD2
len: 16
j_gene: TRBJ2-1

CDR3aa: CASSYSTRTSRSYEQYF
CDR3nt: TGTGCCAGCAGTTACTCGACAAGGACTAGCAGATCCTACGAGCAGTACTTC
v_gene: TRBV6-5
abundance: few
d_gene: TRBD2
len: 17
j_gene: TRBJ2-7

CDR3aa: CASPRSRTDTQYF
CDR3nt: TGTGCCAGCCCACGTTCACGGACAGATACGCAGTATTTT
v_gene: TRBV18
abundance: many
d_gene: .
len: 13
j_gene: TRBJ2-3

CDR3aa: CASTRTGSNSPLHF
CDR3nt: TGTGCCAGCACCAGAACAGGGTCCAATTCACCCCTCCACTTT
v_gene: TRBV25-1
abundance: .
d_gene: .
len: 14
j_gene: TRBJ1-6

CDR3aa: CASSVVGARNSPLHF
CDR3nt: TGTGCCAGCAGTGTCGTAGGGGCAAGGAATTCACCCCTCCACTTT
v_gene: TRBV6-1
abundance: few
d_gene: .
len: 15
j_gene: TRBJ1-6

CDR3aa: CASSQVSRYPSDTQYF
CDR3nt: TGTGCCAGCAGCCAAGTATCGCGGTACCCTTCTGATACGCAGTATTTT
v_gene: TRBV3-1
abundance: many
d_gene: .
len: 16
j_gene: TRBJ2-3

CDR3aa: CASSIEGYNEQFF
CDR3nt: TGTGCCAGTAGTATCGAGGGGTACAATGAGCAGTTCTTC
v_gene: TRBV19
abundance: few
d_gene: .
len: 13
j_gene: TRBJ2-1

CDR3aa: CSAIGREGIYNEQFF
CDR3nt: TGCAGTGCAATTGGGCGGGAGGGAATTTACAATGAGCAGTTCTTC
v_gene: TRBV20-1
abundance: many
d_gene: TRBD2
len: 15
j_gene: TRBJ2-1

CDR3aa: CAISHSQETQYF
CDR3nt: TGTGCCATCAGCCACAGCCAAGAGACCCAGTACTTC
v_gene: TRBV10-3
abundance: .
d_gene: .
len: 12
j_gene: TRBJ2-5

CDR3aa: CASGPQLRTDTQYF
CDR3nt: TGTGCCAGCGGCCCCCAGTTACGCACAGATACGCAGTATTTT
v_gene: TRBV2
abundance: many
d_gene: .
len: 14
j_gene: TRBJ2-3

CDR3aa: CSAREEGAGTEAFF
CDR3nt: TGCAGTGCTAGAGAGGAGGGGGCGGGCACTGAAGCTTTCTTT
v_gene: TRBV20-1
abundance: .
d_gene: TRBD1
len: 14
j_gene: TRBJ1-1

CDR3aa: CSADGLEWRKQFF
CDR3nt: TGCAGTGCTGATGGACTAGAATGGAGGAAGCAGTTCTTC
v_gene: TRBV20-1
abundance: many
d_gene: TRBD2
len: 13
j_gene: TRBJ2-1

CDR3aa: CASSHPGRQETQYF
CDR3nt: TGTGCCAGCAGTCATCCGGGCCGCCAAGAGACCCAGTACTTC
v_gene: TRBV6-1
abundance: few
d_gene: .
len: 14
j_gene: TRBJ2-5

CDR3aa: CSARSPGLANPGELFF
CDR3nt: TGCAGTGCTAGATCGCCGGGACTAGCAAATCCCGGGGAGCTGTTTTTT
v_gene: TRBV20-1
abundance: few
d_gene: TRBD2
len: 16
j_gene: TRBJ2-2

CDR3aa: CASSRTSIYNEQFF
CDR3nt: TGTGCCAGCTCACGGACTAGCATCTACAATGAGCAGTTCTTC
v_gene: TRBV18
abundance: .
d_gene: TRBD2
len: 14
j_gene: TRBJ2-1

CDR3aa: CASSALEGNTEAFF
CDR3nt: TGTGCCAGCAGTGCCTTGGAAGGGAACACTGAAGCTTTCTTT
v_gene: TRBV2
abundance: many
d_gene: .
len: 14
j_gene: TRBJ1-1

CDR3aa: CASSPSASGPYEQYF
CDR3nt: TGTGCCAGCAGCCCCTCGGCTAGCGGCCCCTACGAGCAGTACTTC
v_gene: TRBV7-3
abundance: many
d_gene: TRBD2
len: 15
j_gene: TRBJ2-7

CDR3aa: CASSLVLDKSTDTQYF
CDR3nt: TGTGCCAGCAGCTTAGTCCTAGACAAGAGCACAGATACGCAGTATTTT
v_gene: TRBV7-9
abundance: few
d_gene: .
len: 16
j_gene: TRBJ2-3

CDR3aa: CASSERTYEQFF
CDR3nt: TGTGCCAGCAGTGAAAGGACTTATGAGCAGTTCTTC
v_gene: TRBV6-1
abundance: many
d_gene: .
len: 12
j_gene: TRBJ2-1

CDR3aa: CASHRVGRETQYF
CDR3nt: TGTGCCAGCCACAGGGTGGGACGGGAGACCCAGTACTTC
v_gene: TRBV13
abundance: .
d_gene: .
len: 13
j_gene: TRBJ2-5

CDR3aa: CSAYDRGHGYTF
CDR3nt: TGCAGTGCTTACGACAGGGGGCATGGCTACACCTTC
v_gene: TRBV20-1
abundance: many
d_gene: TRBD1
len: 12
j_gene: TRBJ1-2

CDR3aa: CASSFLNREQYF
CDR3nt: TGTGCCAGCAGCTTCCTCAACCGGGAGCAGTACTTC
v_gene: TRBV7-3
abundance: many
d_gene: .
len: 12
j_gene: TRBJ2-7

CDR3aa: CASSHSHRGISGNTIYF
CDR3nt: TGTGCCAGCAGCCACAGCCACAGGGGAATTTCTGGAAACACCATATATTTT
v_gene: TRBV3-1
abundance: few
d_gene: TRBD1
len: 17
j_gene: TRBJ1-3

CDR3aa: CASREAGGSENEQFF
CDR3nt: TGTGCCAGCAGGGAAGCGGGCGGGAGTGAAAATGAGCAGTTCTTC
v_gene: TRBV28
abundance: many
d_gene: TRBD2
len: 15
j_gene: TRBJ2-1

CDR3aa: CASNPTWGNTEAFF
CDR3nt: TGTGCCAGCAACCCCACGTGGGGGAACACTGAAGCTTTCTTT
v_gene: TRBV7-2
abundance: .
d_gene: .
len: 14
j_gene: TRBJ1-1

CDR3aa: CASSLSGRFPPYNEQFF
CDR3nt: TGTGCCAGCAGCCTTAGCGGGAGGTTCCCCCCCTACAATGAGCAGTTCTTC
v_gene: TRBV3-1
abundance: .
d_gene: TRBD2
len: 17
j_gene: TRBJ2-1

CDR3aa: CASSTFHEQYF
CDR3nt: TGTGCCAGTTCGACATTCCACGAGCAGTACTTC
v_gene: TRBV12-3/TRBV12-4
abundance: .
d_gene: .
len: 11
j_gene: TRBJ2-7

CDR3aa: CASSFGQGLPTDTQYF
CDR3nt: TGTGCCAGCAGTTTTGGACAGGGGCTCCCCACAGATACGCAGTATTTT
v_gene: TRBV12-3/TRBV12-4
abundance: many
d_gene: TRBD1
len: 16
j_gene: TRBJ2-3

CDR3aa: CATSDPGLAGTYEQYF
CDR3nt: TGTGCCACCAGTGATCCGGGACTAGCGGGTACCTACGAGCAGTACTTC
v_gene: TRBV24-1
abundance: .
d_gene: TRBD2
len: 16
j_gene: TRBJ2-7

CDR3aa: CAIRDHGDDTQYF
CDR3nt: TGTGCCATCCGGGACCACGGGGATGATACGCAGTATTTT
v_gene: TRBV10-3
abundance: few
d_gene: .
len: 13
j_gene: TRBJ2-3

CDR3aa: CASSSDSYNEQSF
CDR3nt: TGCGCCAGCAGCTCGGACAGCTACAATGAGCAGTCCTTC
v_gene: TRBV5-1
abundance: few
d_gene: .
len: 13
j_gene: TRBJ2-1

CDR3aa: CASSMDSGYEQYF
CDR3nt: TGTGCCAGTAGTATGGACTCCGGCTACGAGCAGTACTTC
v_gene: TRBV19
abundance: few
d_gene: .
len: 13
j_gene: TRBJ2-7

CDR3aa: CSADGRSNQPQHF
CDR3nt: TGCAGTGCAGACGGAAGGAGCAATCAGCCCCAGCATTTT
v_gene: TRBV20-1
abundance: many
d_gene: .
len: 13
j_gene: TRBJ1-5

CDR3aa: CASRKWGSSYEQYF
CDR3nt: TGTGCCAGCAGAAAATGGGGCTCTTCCTACGAGCAGTACTTC
v_gene: TRBV28
abundance: .
d_gene: .
len: 14
j_gene: TRBJ2-7

CDR3aa: CASSAGYSAGTNTDTQYF
CDR3nt: TGTGCCAGCAGTGCAGGGTATTCGGCGGGGACTAACACAGATACGCAGTATTTT
v_gene: TRBV28
abundance: many
d_gene: TRBD2
len: 18
j_gene: TRBJ2-3

CDR3aa: CASSPRGGGRTDTQYF
CDR3nt: TGTGCCAGCAGCCCCCGTGGTGGGGGAAGAACAGATACGCAGTATTTT
v_gene: TRBV7-9
abundance: many
d_gene: .
len: 16
j_gene: TRBJ2-3

CDR3aa: CATSDVTGLQETQYF
CDR3nt: TGTGCCACCAGTGATGTAACAGGGCTTCAAGAGACCCAGTACTTC
v_gene: TRBV24-1
abundance: .
d_gene: .
len: 15
j_gene: TRBJ2-5

CDR3aa: CASSERSGTDYEQYF
CDR3nt: TGTGCCAGCAGTGAAAGGAGTGGGACAGACTACGAGCAGTACTTC
v_gene: TRBV6-1
abundance: few
d_gene: TRBD1
len: 15
j_gene: TRBJ2-7

CDR3aa: CASSQDTGRANYGYTF
CDR3nt: TGCGCCAGCAGCCAAGATACAGGGAGAGCTAACTATGGCTACACCTTC
v_gene: TRBV4-1
abundance: .
d_gene: .
len: 16
j_gene: TRBJ1-2

CDR3aa: CASSFQSGSTDTQYF
CDR3nt: TGTGCCAGCAGTTTCCAGAGCGGGAGCACAGATACGCAGTATTTT
v_gene: TRBV28
abundance: many
d_gene: .
len: 15
j_gene: TRBJ2-3

CDR3aa: CASSQQAGGGTDTQYF
CDR3nt: TGCGCCAGCAGCCAACAAGCGGGAGGGGGTACAGATACGCAGTATTTT
v_gene: TRBV4-1
abundance: many
d_gene: TRBD2
len: 16
j_gene: TRBJ2-3

CDR3aa: CASSPNPANTGELFF
CDR3nt: TGTGCCAGCTCACCTAACCCTGCGAACACCGGGGAGCTGTTTTTT
v_gene: TRBV18
abundance: many
d_gene: .
len: 15
j_gene: TRBJ2-2